The 21 T cell receptor beta chains presented below share a single source sample, sequenced in a study of T-cell memory formation after mild COVID-19. TCRdb independently ran MiXCR on the 5' RACE reads; one entry per CDR3 protein. This sample has about 540,000 distinct CDR3 sequences, with 20% found just once. The sequencing input was PBMCs or a T cell subset sorted from them (not recorded which). These receptors were obtained from an adult woman who had mild COVID-19 (a few samples of this study predate the infection). Cell type and time point are not known.

The rearrangement links TRBV19 to TRBJ1-5; D is perhaps TRBD1 (5 bases). The V and J ends lost 7 bases and 8 bases respectively, with 18 bases between them. Germline V gives CDR1 LNHDA, CDR2 SQIVND (reference sequence). The CDR3 contains 14 residues. In DNA form, the CDR3 reads TGTGCCAGTACCTTGGGACCCTCTGAAAAGCCCCAGCATTTT. Translating gives CASTLGPSEKPQHF.

The V gene is TRBV4-1, the J gene TRBJ2-1; D call uncertain. V was clipped by 3 bases and J by 1 base, with 10 bases between them. The germline V gene encodes CDR1 MGHRA and CDR2 YSYEKL. The CDR3 contains 15 residues. This CDR3 reads CASSHGVGSYNEQFF. CDR3 DNA sequence: TGCGCCAGCAGCCATGGCGTAGGGTCCTACAATGAGCAGTTCTTC.

This clonotype has just a few counts. The rearrangement joins TRBV7-2 to TRBJ2-1, with no clear D. This CDR3 spans 13 amino acids. The ends were cut back, 0 bases at V and 4 bases at J, with 4 bases in the middle. Germline V gene lookup returns CDR1 SGHTA and CDR2 FQGNSA. CDR3 region: CASSLAPYNEQFF. In DNA, the CDR3 is TGTGCCAGCAGCTTAGCCCCTTACAATGAGCAGTTCTTC.

V gene TRBV18 combines with J gene TRBJ2-1; the match to TRBD2 covers 7 bases. In germline, CDR1 is KGHSH, CDR2 LQKENI. The CDR3 totals 15 residues. V trimming: 5 bases; J trimming: 3 bases; junction bases outside the gene matches: 7. In DNA, the CDR3 is TGTGCCAGCTCAACCGAGGGAGGGTACTACAATGAGCAGTTCTTC. Its translation is CASSTEGGYYNEQFF.

The chain links TRBV15 to TRBJ2-7; perhaps TRBD1 as D (6 bases). Per germline, CDR1 LNHNV and CDR2 YYDKDF (reference sequence). Trimming cost V 1 base and J 2 bases, with 9 bases left between them. The CDR3 loop spans 14 amino acids. As DNA, the CDR3 is TGTGCCACCAGCAGAGCGGGACACACCTACGAGCAGTACTTC. Encoded protein: CATSRAGHTYEQYF.

The table lists this clonotype with a few counts. The chain employs TRBV12-3 or TRBV12-4 and TRBJ2-1; 7 positions agree with TRBD1. The CDR3 extends over 13 amino acids. V was pared by 3 bases and J by 6 bases, with 2 bases of the junction left unmatched. CDR3 loop: CASSLGTANEQFF. CDR3 DNA: TGTGCCAGCAGTTTGGGGACAGCCAATGAGCAGTTCTTC.

This clonotype turned up a few times. The rearrangement links TRBV2 to TRBJ1-6; no reliable D call. This CDR3 has 15 amino acids. V was shortened by 10 bases and J by 7 bases, with 20 bases between the two germline ends. Germline assignment: CDR1 SNHLY and CDR2 FYNNEI. The CDR3 reads CATQESGSQNSPLHF. The CDR3 nucleotides read TGTGCCACCCAAGAGTCGGGGTCGCAGAATTCACCCCTCCACTTT.

The V gene is TRBV6-2 or TRBV6-3, the J gene TRBJ2-3; 8 bases match TRBD2. Germline values: CDR1 MNHEY, CDR2 SVGEGT. The CDR3 is 16 residues long. The V gene end was trimmed by 4 bases and the J gene end by 4 bases; junction bases not matched to a gene: 10. As DNA, the CDR3 is TGTGCCAGCAGTTCAGGTCCAGCGGGGGCTTCAGATACGCAGTATTTT. It translates to CASSSGPAGASDTQYF.

This clonotype was seen more than once but under ten times. This chain joins TRBV6-2 or TRBV6-3 and TRBJ2-1, with 12 positions matching TRBD2. Germline V CDR1 and CDR2: MNHEY, SVGEGT. This CDR3 is 19 amino acids long. V gave up 4 bases and J gave up 2 bases; unmatched junction bases: 12. CDR3 nucleotides: TGTGCCAGCAGTTTCCCGACAGATCTAGCGGGAGGGCCCTACAATGAGCAGTTCTTC. It codes for CASSFPTDLAGGPYNEQFF.

There are a few counts of this clonotype. The chain recombines TRBV6-5 with TRBJ2-7; 7 nucleotides line up with TRBD2. J lost 5 bases, V lost 7 bases, and 11 bases had no gene match. Germline-derived CDR1 and CDR2 are MNHEY and SVGAGI. This CDR3 is 14 amino acids long. CDR3 loop: CASTNRLGTNEQYF. CDR3 sequence (DNA): TGTGCCAGCACCAACCGACTGGGGACTAACGAGCAGTACTTC.

This clonotype came up a few times. J is TRBJ2-1 and V is TRBV7-6; 10 nucleotides agree with TRBD2. V lost 3 bases to trimming and J lost 4 bases; unmatched junction nucleotides: 6. Germline V gene lookup returns CDR1 SGHVS and CDR2 FNYEAQ. The CDR3 consists of 16 residues. DNA for the CDR3: TGTGCCAGCAGCTTGATGTTAGCGGGGGGTTACAATGAGCAGTTCTTC. This gives the protein CASSLMLAGGYNEQFF.

The V and J genes are TRBV4-2 and TRBJ2-1, with D possibly matching TRBD2 (5 bases). Trimming removed 2 bases from V and 0 bases from J, with 11 bases in between. This CDR3 is built from 16 residues. CDR1 and CDR2 (germline): LGHNA, YNFKEQ. This CDR3 reads CASSQLAGSSYNEQFF. The CDR3 DNA is TGTGCCAGCAGCCAACTAGCCGGTAGCTCCTACAATGAGCAGTTCTTC.

This clonotype has a single count. The genes are TRBV5-1 and TRBJ1-2, with TRBD1 matching over 7 bases. Losses at the gene ends were 3 bases for V and 3 bases for J; bases not matched to a gene: 8. CDR3 length: 15 amino acids. CDR1 is SGHRS, CDR2 YFSETQ, per germline. The CDR3 here is CASSSPDRWDYGYTF. The CDR3 region has the DNA TGCGCCAGCAGCTCCCCGGACAGGTGGGACTATGGCTACACCTTC.

This rearrangement joins TRBV7-2 to TRBJ2-7; TRBD1 might be the D (6 bases). The CDR3 is made up of 15 amino acids. Germline CDR1 reads SGHTA; CDR2 reads FQGNSA. Trimming removed 1 base from V and 0 bases from J, with 10 bases in between. The CDR3 nucleotides read TGTGCCAGCAGCTTAGGCTGGGGGCTCTCCTACGAGCAGTACTTC. It yields the protein CASSLGWGLSYEQYF.

This clonotype appeared a few times. This chain joins TRBV7-9 and TRBJ1-2; D perhaps matches TRBD1 (6 bases). The CDR3 runs 16 residues. V lost 3 bases, J lost 0 bases, and 14 bases lay in between. Germline V CDR1 and CDR2: SEHNR, FQNEAQ (reference sequence). The DNA of the CDR3 is TGTGCCAGCAGCTTGGGGCCTCGGGGGCCTAACTATGGCTACACCTTC. This sequence encodes CASSLGPRGPNYGYTF.

This clonotype came up a few times. The rearrangement uses TRBV21-1 and TRBJ2-3; TRBD1, the D gene given by the table, was not confirmed from the DNA. TRBV21-1 is reported as a pseudogene. CDR3 length equals 12 residues. The CDR3 is CASESFGGTQYF. The CDR3, as DNA: TGTGCCAGCGAGTCTTTCGGGGGCACGCAGTATTTT.

The CDR3 here is CASSFTGISNQPQHF. The CDR3 DNA sequence: TGTGCCAGCAGCTTTACAGGGATTAGCAATCAGCCCCAGCATTTT. The chain carries TRBV7-2 and TRBJ1-5; the D gene is possibly TRBD1 (6 bases). With 3 bases removed from V and 0 bases from J, the gap between germline ends came to 9 bases. Germline CDR1 and CDR2: SGHTA and FQGNSA. The CDR3 runs to 15 residues.

This clonotype was picked up a small number of times. CDR3 loop: CASSPPVLPPADTQYF. The CDR3 DNA is TGTGCCAGCTCACCACCGGTCCTACCCCCAGCAGATACGCAGTATTTT. The rearrangement links TRBV18 to TRBJ2-3; D call uncertain. Germline loops: CDR1 KGHSH, CDR2 LQKENI. This CDR3 spans 16 amino acids. V was trimmed by 0 bases and J by 4 bases, leaving 14 bases between them.

This clonotype was observed a handful of times. The chain joins TRBV5-1 to TRBJ1-4; D is uncertain. This CDR3 has 14 amino acids. In germline, CDR1 is SGHRS, CDR2 YFSETQ. V was trimmed by 1 base and J by 4 bases, leaving 8 bases between them. This CDR3 is CASSLKVFNEKLFF. The DNA of the CDR3 is TGCGCCAGCAGCTTGAAGGTGTTTAATGAAAAACTGTTTTTT.

This clonotype was seen only a few times. Here the CDR3 DNA reads TGTGCCAGCAGCTTAGTTTCGGTACTTAACAATCAGCCCCAGCATTTT. As protein: CASSLVSVLNNQPQHF. The chain employs TRBV7-9 and TRBJ1-5; D is ambiguous. Trimming took 1 base from V and 3 from J, leaving 13 bases between them. CDR1 and CDR2 from the germline V gene are SEHNR and FQNEAQ (reference sequence). This CDR3 is built from 16 residues.

This clonotype was recorded once. The CDR3: CASRPGLAGVNEQFF. Here the CDR3 DNA reads TGTGCCAGCAGGCCGGGACTAGCGGGAGTTAATGAGCAGTTCTTC. The rearrangement links TRBV6-1 to TRBJ2-1; 14 bases match TRBD2. Germline assignment: CDR1 MNHNS and CDR2 SASEGT. The trim removed 6 bases at V and 7 bases at J, leaving 5 bases unmatched. The length of the CDR3 is 15 residues.